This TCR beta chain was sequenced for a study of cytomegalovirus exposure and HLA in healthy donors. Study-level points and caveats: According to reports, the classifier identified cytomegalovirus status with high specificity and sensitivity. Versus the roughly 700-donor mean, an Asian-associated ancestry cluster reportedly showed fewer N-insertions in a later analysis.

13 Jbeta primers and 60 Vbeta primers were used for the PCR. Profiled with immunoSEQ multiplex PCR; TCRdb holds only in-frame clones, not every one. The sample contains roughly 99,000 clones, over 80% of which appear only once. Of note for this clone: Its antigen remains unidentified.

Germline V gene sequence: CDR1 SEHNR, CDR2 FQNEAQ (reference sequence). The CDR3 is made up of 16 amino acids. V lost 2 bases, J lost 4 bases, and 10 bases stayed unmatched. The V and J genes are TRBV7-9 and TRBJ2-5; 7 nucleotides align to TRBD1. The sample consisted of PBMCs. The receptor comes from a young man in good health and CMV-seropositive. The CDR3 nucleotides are TGTGCCAGCAGCTTAACAGGGGCCGGCGGCATAGAGACCCAGTACTTC. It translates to CASSLTGAGGIETQYF.